This is a list of T cell receptor beta chains from one sample in a study of tumor-infiltrating lymphocytes in oesophageal squamous cell carcinoma. Each CDR3 protein gets one entry after TCRdb re-called the PCR reads with MiXCR. The sample carries about 12,000 distinct CDR3 sequences, approximately 52% recorded once. The sample was normal esophageal tissue next to the tumor. These receptors all stem from a male donor with esophageal squamous cell carcinoma. Each CDR3 is given with its conserved first and last residue. The order of the fields is V gene, D gene, CDR3 length, J gene, clone size, CDR3 protein, CDR3 DNA. D genes are given only for firm matches. Clone size is shown for a subset of rows, as once, few, many or a class of expanded clone.

>TRBV7-2|.|8|TRBJ2-6|few
CASSFPTF
TGTGCCAGCAGCTTCCCGACTTTC
>TRBV7-6|TRBD1|12|TRBJ2-5|.
CASKDRGETQYF
TGTGCCAGCAAGGACAGGGGAGAGACCCAGTACTTC
>TRBV7-9|.|15|TRBJ2-1|.
CASSLGGGAYNEQFF
TGTGCCAGCAGCTTAGGAGGGGGTGCCTACAATGAGCAGTTCTTC
>TRBV18|.|12|TRBJ2-1|.
CASSEIGTEQFF
TGTGCCAGCTCGGAGATCGGGACAGAGCAGTTCTTC
>TRBV5-3|.|16|TRBJ2-3|.
CASSLFLGAGIVTQYF
TGTGCCAGCAGCTTGTTTCTTGGGGCAGGGATAGTTACGCAGTATTTT
>TRBV6-8|.|11|TRBJ1-1|.
CASGVNTEAFF
TGTGCCAGCGGAGTGAACACTGAAGCTTTCTTT
>TRBV7-6|.|14|TRBJ2-4|.
CASSLGGKGSIQYF
TGTGCCAGCAGCTTAGGGGGAAAGGGGAGCATTCAGTACTTC
>TRBV5-1|TRBD1|16|TRBJ2-5|.
CASSLATGQGQETQYF
TGCGCCAGCAGCTTGGCCACGGGACAGGGACAAGAGACCCAGTACTTC
>TRBV7-2|.|13|TRBJ2-3|.
CASAGFGTDTQYF
TGTGCCAGCGCAGGGTTCGGCACAGATACGCAGTATTTT
>TRBV7-3|.|16|TRBJ2-7|few
CASSLTGGSPSYEQYF
TGTGCCAGCAGCTTAACGGGGGGCTCCCCATCCTACGAGCAGTACTTC
>TRBV13|.|13|TRBJ2-1|many
CASSLTGTNEQFF
TGTGCCAGCAGCTTGACTGGTACCAATGAGCAGTTCTTC
>TRBV7-9|.|15|TRBJ2-3|medium-sized
CASSKDAGYTDTQYF
TGTGCCAGCAGCAAAGACGCAGGGTACACAGATACGCAGTATTTT
>TRBV7-6|.|17|TRBJ2-1|.
CASSLAGGGALGNEQFF
TGTGCCAGCAGCTTAGCGGGGGGCGGGGCGTTGGGAAATGAGCAGTTCTTC
>TRBV6-6|.|12|TRBJ2-1|.
CASSAAYNEQFF
TGTGCCAGCAGTGCAGCCTACAATGAGCAGTTCTTC
>TRBV7-6|TRBD1|15|TRBJ2-7|.
CASSPTRDRVGEQYF
TGTGCCAGCAGCCCAACCCGGGACAGGGTGGGTGAGCAGTACTTC
>TRBV11-2|TRBD2|17|TRBJ2-5|.
CASSLGGSGRVQETQYF
TGTGCCAGCAGCTTAGGCGGTAGCGGGAGGGTTCAAGAGACCCAGTACTTC
>TRBV7-3|.|15|TRBJ2-7|medium-sized
CASSLYGGETYEQYF
TGTGCCAGCAGCTTATACGGGGGTGAGACCTACGAGCAGTACTTC
>TRBV28|.|14|TRBJ1-2|few
CASSLNFGGYGYTF
TGTGCCAGCAGTTTAAATTTCGGGGGGTATGGCTACACCTTC
>TRBV6-1|.|12|TRBJ1-1|many
CASSRTNTEAFF
TGTGCCAGCAGCCGAACGAACACTGAAGCTTTCTTT
>TRBV6-8|TRBD2|17|TRBJ2-7|.
CASSSTAGLAGVYEQYF
TGTGCCAGCAGTTCCACGGCCGGACTAGCGGGAGTTTACGAGCAGTACTTC
>TRBV5-6|TRBD2|15|TRBJ2-7|many
CASSYGLAGSNEQYF
TGTGCCAGCAGCTACGGACTAGCGGGATCCAACGAGCAGTACTTC
>TRBV11-2|.|17|TRBJ2-1|.
CASSLEAPGNSYNEQFF
TGTGCCAGCAGCTTAGAAGCCCCAGGTAACTCCTACAATGAGCAGTTCTTC
>TRBV6-1|.|15|TRBJ2-3|few
CASSEGAGSTDTQYF
TGTGCCAGCAGTGAGGGGGCGGGGAGCACAGATACGCAGTATTTT
>TRBV6-6|.|15|TRBJ1-6|.
CASSRPGAFGDEQYF
TGTGCCAGCAGTCGTCCGGGGGCATTTGGAGACGAGCAGTACTTT
>TRBV7-6|.|12|TRBJ2-5|.
CASSLAHVTQYF
TGTGCCAGCAGCTTAGCGCATGTCACCCAGTACTTC
>TRBV28|TRBD2|15|TRBJ2-1|.
CASSLPAGDYNEQFF
TGTGCCAGCAGTTTACCAGCGGGGGATTACAATGAGCAGTTCTTC
>TRBV5-8|.|16|TRBJ2-1|many
CASSRLGNRDNNEQFF
TGTGCCAGCAGCCGCCTCGGGAATAGGGATAACAATGAGCAGTTCTTC
>TRBV7-2|.|17|TRBJ2-3|.
CASSLASGSTITDTQYF
TGTGCCAGCAGCTTAGCGTCCGGCTCCACAATCACAGATACGCAGTATTTT
>TRBV11-2|.|15|TRBJ2-1|.
CASSGGGGRYNEQFF
TGTGCCAGCAGCGGGGGAGGCGGACGATACAATGAGCAGTTCTTC
>TRBV7-3|.|13|TRBJ2-5|.
CASSLQGDETQYF
TGTGCCAGCAGCTTACAGGGCGATGAGACCCAGTACTTC
>TRBV7-9|.|12|TRBJ2-3|.
CASSFSTDTQYF
TGTGCCAGCAGCTTTAGCACAGATACGCAGTATTTT
>TRBV28|.|13|TRBJ1-1|few
CASSLQQAPEAFF
TGTGCCAGCAGTTTACAACAAGCCCCTGAAGCTTTCTTT
>TRBV28|.|15|TRBJ2-7|.
CASIRGGSKVHEQYF
TGTGCCAGCATCCGGGGCGGCTCTAAGGTCCACGAGCAGTACTTC
>TRBV24-1|.|14|TRBJ2-5|medium-sized
CATSDPRGTETQYF
TGTGCCACCAGTGACCCCCGTGGAACGGAGACCCAGTACTTC
>TRBV12-3/TRBV12-4|TRBD1|16|TRBJ2-7|.
CASRATGTGAYNEQYF
TGTGCCAGCAGGGCCACCGGGACAGGGGCCTACAATGAGCAGTACTTC
>TRBV27|TRBD2|16|TRBJ2-1|few
CASWERGGQHHNEQFF
TGTGCCAGTTGGGAGCGGGGGGGACAGCACCACAATGAGCAGTTCTTC
>TRBV12-3/TRBV12-4|.|15|TRBJ2-5|medium-sized
CASSPMTGNQETQYF
TGTGCCAGCAGTCCGATGACAGGCAACCAAGAGACCCAGTACTTC
>TRBV5-1|TRBD2|15|TRBJ2-1|many
CASSDGGGGHNEQFF
TGCGCCAGCAGCGATGGCGGCGGGGGGCACAATGAGCAGTTCTTC
>TRBV19|TRBD1|11|TRBJ2-3|many
CASRTGTTQYF
TGTGCCAGTAGGACAGGGACTACGCAGTATTTT
>TRBV7-3|.|16|TRBJ2-3|.
CASSLLGLTSTDTQYF
TGTGCCAGCAGCCTCCTTGGGTTAACTAGCACAGATACGCAGTATTTT
>TRBV6-1|.|15|TRBJ1-3|.
CASSYDRSSGNTIYF
TGTGCCAGCAGTTATGACCGGAGCTCTGGAAACACCATATATTTT
>TRBV24-1|.|13|TRBJ2-1|.
CATRKGARDEQFF
TGTGCCACCAGGAAGGGAGCCAGGGATGAGCAGTTCTTC
>TRBV12-2|.|15|TRBJ2-3|.
CASSQDRSITDTQYF
TGTGCCAGCAGTCAGGACAGGTCGATCACAGATACGCAGTATTTT
>TRBV7-6|.|15|TRBJ2-1|.
CASSLRADRYNEQFF
TGTGCCAGCAGCTTAAGAGCAGACCGGTACAATGAGCAGTTCTTC
>TRBV11-2|TRBD2|13|TRBJ2-1|.
CASSSGWGNEQFF
TGTGCCAGCAGTAGCGGGTGGGGCAATGAGCAGTTCTTC
>TRBV12-3/TRBV12-4|TRBD1|14|TRBJ1-1|medium-sized
CASTPDRVNTEAFF
TGTGCCAGCACCCCGGACAGGGTGAACACTGAAGCTTTCTTT
>TRBV6-2/TRBV6-3|.|13|TRBJ1-5|.
CASSERDNQPQHF
TGTGCCAGCAGTGAGCGGGACAATCAGCCCCAGCATTTT
>TRBV27|.|14|TRBJ2-7|.
CASSFQGRYNEQYF
TGTGCCAGCAGTTTCCAGGGTCGGTACAATGAGCAGTACTTC
>TRBV7-8|TRBD1|14|TRBJ2-5|large
CASSSVGGRETQYF
TGTGCCAGCAGCTCAGTAGGGGGCAGAGAGACCCAGTACTTC
>TRBV7-8|.|15|TRBJ2-6|few
CASSPSGSGANVLTF
TGTGCCAGCAGCCCTTCCGGCTCTGGGGCCAACGTCCTGACTTTC
>TRBV6-1|.|18|TRBJ1-5|many
CASSSIGQLRSSNQPQHF
TGTGCCAGCAGTTCGATCGGACAGCTCCGTTCTAGCAATCAGCCCCAGCATTTT
>TRBV5-4|TRBD1|14|TRBJ1-1|.
CASSEGQLVTEAFF
TGTGCCAGCAGCGAGGGACAGCTCGTAACCGAAGCTTTCTTT
>TRBV6-1|.|12|TRBJ2-3|few
CASSSPSDTQYF
TGTGCCAGCAGCTCCCCGTCAGATACGCAGTATTTT
>TRBV12-3/TRBV12-4|TRBD1|13|TRBJ2-3|medium-sized
CASRDRVPDTQYF
TGTGCCAGCAGGGACAGGGTTCCAGATACGCAGTATTTT
>TRBV6-8|TRBD2|16|TRBJ2-5|.
CASTTPGGRLQETQYF
TGTGCCAGCACTACACCGGGGGGGCGACTTCAAGAGACCCAGTACTTC
>TRBV7-9|.|13|TRBJ2-6|many
CASIPSGANVLTF
TGTGCCAGCATCCCCTCTGGGGCCAACGTCCTGACTTTC
>TRBV20-1|TRBD2|13|TRBJ2-1|many
CSAKGGGGEVQFF
TGCAGTGCTAAAGGGGGCGGGGGGGAGGTGCAGTTCTTC
>TRBV6-1|TRBD1|15|TRBJ2-4|few
CASTGGSLAKNIQYF
TGTGCCAGTACAGGGGGCTCCCTAGCCAAAAACATTCAGTACTTC
>TRBV20-1|TRBD2|14|TRBJ2-5|.
CSARPAGGLETQYF
TGCAGTGCCAGACCGGCGGGAGGTTTAGAGACCCAGTACTTC
>TRBV28|TRBD1|15|TRBJ1-1|.
CASSYRGRGGAEAFF
TGTGCCAGCAGTTACAGGGGCCGGGGGGGAGCTGAAGCTTTCTTT